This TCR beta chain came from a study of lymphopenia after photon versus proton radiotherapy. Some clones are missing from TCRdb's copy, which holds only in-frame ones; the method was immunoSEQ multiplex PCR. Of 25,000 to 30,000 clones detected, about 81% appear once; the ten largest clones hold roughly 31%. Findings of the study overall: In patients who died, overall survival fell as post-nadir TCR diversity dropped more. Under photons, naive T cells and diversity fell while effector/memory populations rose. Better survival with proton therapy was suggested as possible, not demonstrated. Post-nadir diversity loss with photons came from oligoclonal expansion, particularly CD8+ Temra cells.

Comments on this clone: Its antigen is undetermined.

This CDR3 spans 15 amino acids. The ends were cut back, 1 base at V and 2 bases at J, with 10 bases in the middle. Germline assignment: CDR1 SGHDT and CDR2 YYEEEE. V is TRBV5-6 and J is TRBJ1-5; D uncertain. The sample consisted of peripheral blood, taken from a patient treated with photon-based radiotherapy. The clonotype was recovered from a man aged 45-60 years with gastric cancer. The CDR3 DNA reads TGTGCCAGCAGCTTGTTAAGGGTTGGCAATCAGCCCCAGCATTTT. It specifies CASSLLRVGNQPQHF.